This T cell receptor (beta chain) was identified during a study of T cell responses to AZD1222 COVID-19 vaccine. Study-wide points: Among those given AZD1222, only six or seven were seropositive at baseline. Regions 160-218 and 743-854 held dominance among vaccine-associated CD4 TCRs, which spanned spike. The donors showed a predominance of white British ancestry and of females, with possible underestimation of clonal diversity.

This CDR3 has 14 amino acids. CDR1 MDHEN and CDR2 SYDVKM come from the germline V gene. V lost 1 base and J 1 base, leaving 7 bases between the germline ends. Turning to this clone: Its antigen remains unknown.

Generated by immunoSEQ multiplex PCR, the TCRdb table keeps only in-frame clones and is missing some. The data hold under 150,000 clones, with over 75% observed a single time. The source was peripheral blood, collected on day 0 of MenACWY control vaccination. The clonotype comes from an adult in good health. J is TRBJ1-1 and V is TRBV28, with D unclear. The CDR3 DNA reads TGTGCCAGCAGTTTATCGCATCGGAACACTGAAGCTTTCTTT. Amino acid sequence: CASSLSHRNTEAFF.